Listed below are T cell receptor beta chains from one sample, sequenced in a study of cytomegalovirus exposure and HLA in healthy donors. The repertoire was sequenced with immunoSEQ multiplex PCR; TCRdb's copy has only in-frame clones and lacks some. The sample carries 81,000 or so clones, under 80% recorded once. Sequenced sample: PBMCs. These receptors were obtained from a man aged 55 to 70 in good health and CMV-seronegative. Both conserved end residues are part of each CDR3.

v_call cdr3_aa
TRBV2 CASSDEGGTGLLYGYTF
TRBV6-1 CASSRLAGVSGELFF
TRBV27 CASSPLRTEIIYGYTF
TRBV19 CATSRGAQVVTQYF
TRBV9 CASSVVLGTLNTEAFF
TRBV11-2 CASSFRTGATSEQYF
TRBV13 CASSLWAGSVSTEAFF
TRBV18 CASSPTAGESQETQYF
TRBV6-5 CASGGARGNSPLHF
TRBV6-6 CASSYQGFSSTDTQYF
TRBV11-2 CASSLQSGASGNTIYF
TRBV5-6 CASSSMAQPQHF
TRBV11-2 CASSTSAGQSSYEQYF
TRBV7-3 CASSLTGAFSGANVLTF
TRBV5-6 CASSRATISGNTIYF
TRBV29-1 CSVRTGGIGNTIYF
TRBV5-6 CASSLGATIYF
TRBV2 CASSDVEGGEFYEQYF
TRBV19 CASGQNYNSPLHF
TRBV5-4 CASTYFQSGGRETQYF
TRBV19 CASKLGTGYLGTEAFF
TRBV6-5 CASRLTGGHEQYF
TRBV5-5 CASTWGLAGIHTGELFF
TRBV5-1 CASSLQGQGATNEKLFF
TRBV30 CAGRGFRTGELFF
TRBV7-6 CASSSTTAPYEQYF
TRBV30 CAWSVRGAWNEQFF
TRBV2 CASSKQGLARGYTF
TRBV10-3 CAISDPRAANTEAFF
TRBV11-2 CASSPAGAGTDTQYF
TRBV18 CASSLATGNYGYTF
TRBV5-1 CASSPQTAYEQYF
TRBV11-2 CASSLAWGQGKQETQYF
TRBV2 CASSEGLTSSYEQYF
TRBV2 CASSERTGDYEQYF
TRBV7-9 CASSTSGGRFYGYTF
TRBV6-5 CASSRTGDYGYTF
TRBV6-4 CASSDRGLNTGELFF
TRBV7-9 CSSSDRGYSPQETQYF
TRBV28 CATTRNPGYEQYF
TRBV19 CASNPTGRVNTEAFF
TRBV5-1 CASGEGGTYEQYF
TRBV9 CASSVAFRSYNEQFF
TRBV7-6 CASSLMGAVGSPLHF
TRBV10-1 CASSELRGGTGELFF
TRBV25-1 CASRNSGQGYGYTF
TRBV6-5 CASTQAGANTEAFF
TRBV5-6 CASSPSPGDNEKLFF
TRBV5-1 CASSLGTGRKEAFF
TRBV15 CATSREAPQRSNSPLHF
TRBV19 CASSIGSGGASTDTQYF
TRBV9 CASQTPGGYNEQFF
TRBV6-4 CASSPILAGGTDTQYF